The clone carrying this TCR beta chain was observed a handful of times. Its cognate antigen is unknown. Through a sample-barcoded 5' primer and a J-beta primer mix, a second PCR was run for roughly 7 to 11 cycles. At least 2.5 million CDR3-containing paired-end reads were obtained per sample. MiXCR, run by TCRdb on the 5' RACE reads, gives a single entry per CDR3 protein. The sample lists approximately 1.5 million distinct CDR3 sequences, about 42% occurring once. The data were obtained in a study of blood T cells in healthy people across ages. Notes on the study in general: Naive CD4+ cell counts and diversity both ran higher in long-lived than in aged donors.

Each donor had around 10 milliliters of peripheral blood drawn. The clonotype comes from a woman between 18 and 30 years old in good health. Sequencing was done on a sample of blood.

The CDR3 sequence: CASSLAVYPGWANNEKLFF. CDR3 DNA sequence: TGTGCCAGCAGCCTGGCCGTGTATCCGGGTTGGGCTAATAATGAAAAACTGTTTTTT. V gene TRBV7-9 combines with J gene TRBJ1-4; D call uncertain. Germline CDR1 SEHNR, CDR2 FQNEAQ (reference sequence). This CDR3 has 19 residues. Trimming removed 5 bases at V and 4 bases at J, with 26 bases between.